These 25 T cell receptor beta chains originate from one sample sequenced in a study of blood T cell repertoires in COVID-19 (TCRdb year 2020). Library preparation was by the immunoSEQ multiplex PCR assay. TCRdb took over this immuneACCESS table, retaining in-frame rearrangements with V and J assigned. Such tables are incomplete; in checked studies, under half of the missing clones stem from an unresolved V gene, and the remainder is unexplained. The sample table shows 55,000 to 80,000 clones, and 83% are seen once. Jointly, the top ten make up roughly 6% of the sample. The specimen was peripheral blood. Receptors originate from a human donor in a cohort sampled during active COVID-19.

This CDR3 is CASRRDTSYEQYF. CDR3 nucleotide sequence: TGTGCCAGCCGAAGGGACACCTCCTACGAGCAGTACTTC. The rearrangement joins TRBV7-9 to TRBJ2-7, with D tentatively TRBD1 (6 bases). The CDR3 contains 13 residues. V shed 8 bases and J shed 0 bases, with 11 bases lying between them. Germline V CDR1 and CDR2: SEHNR, FQNEAQ (reference sequence).

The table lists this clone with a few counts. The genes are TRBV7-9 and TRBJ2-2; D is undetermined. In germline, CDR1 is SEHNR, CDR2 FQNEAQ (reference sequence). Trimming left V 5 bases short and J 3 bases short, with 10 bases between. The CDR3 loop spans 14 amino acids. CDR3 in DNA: TGTGCCAGCAGCCCCCCCTTTGACACCGGGGAGCTGTTTTTT. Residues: CASSPPFDTGELFF.

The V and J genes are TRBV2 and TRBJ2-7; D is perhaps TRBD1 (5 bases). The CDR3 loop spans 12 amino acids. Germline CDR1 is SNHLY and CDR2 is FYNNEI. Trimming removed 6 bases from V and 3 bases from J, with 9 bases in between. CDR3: CASRSDSYEQYF. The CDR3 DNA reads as TGTGCCAGCAGGTCCGACAGCTACGAGCAGTACTTC. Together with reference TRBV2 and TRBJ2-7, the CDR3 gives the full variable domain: EPEVTQTPSHQVTQMGQEVILRCVPISNHLYFYWYRQILGQKVEFLVSFYNNEISEKSEIFDDQFSVERPDGSNFTLKIRSTKLEDSAMYFCASRSDSYEQYFGPGTRLTVT.

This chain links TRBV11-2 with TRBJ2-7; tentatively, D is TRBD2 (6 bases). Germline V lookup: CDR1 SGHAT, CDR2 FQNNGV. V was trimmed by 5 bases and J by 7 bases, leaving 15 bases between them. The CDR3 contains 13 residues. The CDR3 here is CASSPSIRGEQYF. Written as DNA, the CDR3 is TGTGCCAGCAGCCCATCGATTCGGGGGGAGCAGTACTTC.

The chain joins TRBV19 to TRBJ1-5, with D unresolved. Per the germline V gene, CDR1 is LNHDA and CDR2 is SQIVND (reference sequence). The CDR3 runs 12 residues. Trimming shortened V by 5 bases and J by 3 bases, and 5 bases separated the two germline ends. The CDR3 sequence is CASSLLNQPQHF. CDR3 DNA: TGTGCCAGTAGTCTACTCAATCAGCCCCAGCATTTT.

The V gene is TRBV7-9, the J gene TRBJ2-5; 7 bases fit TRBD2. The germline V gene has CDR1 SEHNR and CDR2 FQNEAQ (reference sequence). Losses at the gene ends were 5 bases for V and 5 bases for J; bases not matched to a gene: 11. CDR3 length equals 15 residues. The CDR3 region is CASSILGAGEETQYF. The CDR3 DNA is TGTGCCAGCAGCATCCTCGGGGCGGGGGAGGAGACCCAGTACTTC.

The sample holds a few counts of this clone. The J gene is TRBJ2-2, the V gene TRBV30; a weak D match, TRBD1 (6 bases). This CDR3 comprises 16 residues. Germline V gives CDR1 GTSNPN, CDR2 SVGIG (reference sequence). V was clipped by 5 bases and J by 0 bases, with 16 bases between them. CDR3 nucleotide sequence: TGTGCCTGGGTGAGGCAGGGGTTTCCGAACACCGGGGAGCTGTTTTTT. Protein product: CAWVRQGFPNTGELFF.

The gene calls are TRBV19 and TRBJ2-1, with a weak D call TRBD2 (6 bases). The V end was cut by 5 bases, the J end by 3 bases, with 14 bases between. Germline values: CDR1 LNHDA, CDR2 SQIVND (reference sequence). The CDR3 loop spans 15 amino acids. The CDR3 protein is CASSGGPGYYNEQFF. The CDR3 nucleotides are TGTGCCAGTAGTGGAGGGCCAGGGTACTACAATGAGCAGTTCTTC.

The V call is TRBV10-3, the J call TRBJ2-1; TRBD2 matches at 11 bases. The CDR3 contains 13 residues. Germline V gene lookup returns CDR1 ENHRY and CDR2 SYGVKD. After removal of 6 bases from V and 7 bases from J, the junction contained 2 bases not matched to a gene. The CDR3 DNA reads TGTGCCATCAGCGGGACTAGCGGTAATGAGCAGTTCTTC. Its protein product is CAISGTSGNEQFF.

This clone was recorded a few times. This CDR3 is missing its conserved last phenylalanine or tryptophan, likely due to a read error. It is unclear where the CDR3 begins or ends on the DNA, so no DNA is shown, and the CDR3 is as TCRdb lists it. The CDR3 loop reads CARLLVRRSS. The chain is built from TRBV5-1 and TRBJ2-6; the D call in the table, TRBD2, was not verified against the DNA. The CDR3 length is 10 residues, termini included. Germline V lookup: CDR1 SGHRS, CDR2 YFSETQ.

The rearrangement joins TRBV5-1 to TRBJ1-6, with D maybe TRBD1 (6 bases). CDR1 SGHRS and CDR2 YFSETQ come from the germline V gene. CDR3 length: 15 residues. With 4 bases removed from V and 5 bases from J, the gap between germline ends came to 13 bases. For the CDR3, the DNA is TGCGCCAGCAGCAACCAGGGGCTTAATAATTCACCCCTCCACTTT. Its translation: CASSNQGLNNSPLHF.

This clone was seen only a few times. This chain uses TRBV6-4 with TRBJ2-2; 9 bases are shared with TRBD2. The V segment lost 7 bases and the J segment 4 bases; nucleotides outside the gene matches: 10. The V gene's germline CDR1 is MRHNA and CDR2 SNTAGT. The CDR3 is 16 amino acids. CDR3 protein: CASTVVAGDPTGELFF. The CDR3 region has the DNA TGTGCCAGCACAGTAGTAGCGGGAGATCCCACCGGGGAGCTGTTTTTT.

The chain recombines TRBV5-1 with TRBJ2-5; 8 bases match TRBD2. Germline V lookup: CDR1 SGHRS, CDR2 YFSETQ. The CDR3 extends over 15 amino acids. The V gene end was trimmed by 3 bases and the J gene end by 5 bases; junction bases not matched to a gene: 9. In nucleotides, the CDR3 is TGCGCCAGCAGCTGGGGGACTAGTGATCCGGAGACCCAGTACTTC. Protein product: CASSWGTSDPETQYF.

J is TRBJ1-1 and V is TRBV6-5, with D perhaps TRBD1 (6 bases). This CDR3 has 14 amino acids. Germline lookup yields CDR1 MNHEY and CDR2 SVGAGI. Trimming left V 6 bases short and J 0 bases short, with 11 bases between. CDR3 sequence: CASSKTGLNTEAFF. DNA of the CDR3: TGTGCCAGCAGCAAGACAGGCTTGAACACTGAAGCTTTCTTT.

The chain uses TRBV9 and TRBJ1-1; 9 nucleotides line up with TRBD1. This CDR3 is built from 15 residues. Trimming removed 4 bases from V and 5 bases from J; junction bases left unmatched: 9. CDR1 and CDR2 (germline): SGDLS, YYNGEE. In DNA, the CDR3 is TGTGCCAGCAGCTTACAGGGACAGGGTGGAACTGAAGCTTTCTTT. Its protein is CASSLQGQGGTEAFF. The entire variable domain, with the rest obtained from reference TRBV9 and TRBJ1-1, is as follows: DSGVTQTPKHLITATGQRVTLRCSPRSGDLSVYWYQQSLDQGLQFLIQYYNGEERAKGNILERFSAQQFPDLHSELNLSSLELGDSALYFCASSLQGQGGTEAFFGQGTRLTVV.

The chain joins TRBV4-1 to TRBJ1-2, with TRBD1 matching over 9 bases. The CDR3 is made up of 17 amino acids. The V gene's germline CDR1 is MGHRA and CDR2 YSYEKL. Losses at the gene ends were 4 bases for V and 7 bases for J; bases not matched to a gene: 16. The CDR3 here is CASSRPTATGGQSGYTF. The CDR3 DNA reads TGCGCCAGCAGCCGACCCACGGCGACAGGGGGTCAGAGTGGCTACACCTTC.

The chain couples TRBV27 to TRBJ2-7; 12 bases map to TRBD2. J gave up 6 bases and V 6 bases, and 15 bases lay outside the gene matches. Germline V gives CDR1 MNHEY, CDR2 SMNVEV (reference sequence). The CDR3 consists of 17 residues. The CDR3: CASSSPREASGRGEQYF. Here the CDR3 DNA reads TGTGCCAGCAGCTCCCCCAGGGAGGCTAGCGGGAGGGGCGAGCAGTACTTC.

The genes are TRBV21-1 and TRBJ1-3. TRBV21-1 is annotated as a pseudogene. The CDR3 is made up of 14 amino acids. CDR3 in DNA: TGTGCCAGCATCGCTCGAGGCTCTGGAAACACCATATATTTT. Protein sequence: CASIARGSGNTIYF.

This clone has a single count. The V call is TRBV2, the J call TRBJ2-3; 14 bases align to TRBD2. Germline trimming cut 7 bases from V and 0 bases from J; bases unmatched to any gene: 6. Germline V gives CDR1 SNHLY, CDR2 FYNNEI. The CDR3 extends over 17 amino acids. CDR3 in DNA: TGTGCCAGCACCGGGACTAGCGGGAGTGGGAGCACAGATACGCAGTATTTT. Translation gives CASTGTSGSGSTDTQYF.

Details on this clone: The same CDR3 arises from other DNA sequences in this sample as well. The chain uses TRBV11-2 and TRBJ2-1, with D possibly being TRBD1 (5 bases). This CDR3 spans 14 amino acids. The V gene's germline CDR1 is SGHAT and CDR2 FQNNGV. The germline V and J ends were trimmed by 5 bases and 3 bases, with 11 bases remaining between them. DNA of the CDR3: TGTGCCAGCAGCCCCCGACAGAGCTACAATGAGCAGTTCTTC. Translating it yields CASSPRQSYNEQFF. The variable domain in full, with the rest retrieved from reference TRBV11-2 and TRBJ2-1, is EAGVAQSPRYKIIEKRQSVAFWCNPISGHATLYWYQQILGQGPKLLIQFQNNGVVDDSQLPKDRFSAERLKGVDSTLKIQPAKLEDSAVYLCASSPRQSYNEQFFGPGTRLTVL.

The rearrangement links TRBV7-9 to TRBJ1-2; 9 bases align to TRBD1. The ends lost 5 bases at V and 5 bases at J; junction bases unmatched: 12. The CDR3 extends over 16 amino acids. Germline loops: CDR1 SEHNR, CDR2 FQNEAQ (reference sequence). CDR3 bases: TGTGCCAGCAGCCCAAGGGGGACAGGGTTACCATATGGCTACACCTTC. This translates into CASSPRGTGLPYGYTF.

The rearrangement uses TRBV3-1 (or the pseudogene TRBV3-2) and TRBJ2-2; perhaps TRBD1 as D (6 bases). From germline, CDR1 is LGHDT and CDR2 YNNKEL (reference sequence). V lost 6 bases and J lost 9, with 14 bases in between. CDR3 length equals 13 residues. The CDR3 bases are TGTGCCAGCAGTCACTTCAGGGGATGGGAGCTGTTTTTT. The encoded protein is CASSHFRGWELFF.

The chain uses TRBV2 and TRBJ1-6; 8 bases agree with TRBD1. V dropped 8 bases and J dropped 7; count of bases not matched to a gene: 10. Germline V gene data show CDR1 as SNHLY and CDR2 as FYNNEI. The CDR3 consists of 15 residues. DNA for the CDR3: TGTGCCAGCGGGGAAGGGGACAGGTACAATTCACCCCTCCACTTT. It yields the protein CASGEGDRYNSPLHF.

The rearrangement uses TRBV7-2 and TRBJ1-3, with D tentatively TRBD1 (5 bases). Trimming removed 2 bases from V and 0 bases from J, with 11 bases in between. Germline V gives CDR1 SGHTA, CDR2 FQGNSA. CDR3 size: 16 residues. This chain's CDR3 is CASSLWGGLSGNTIYF. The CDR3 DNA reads TGTGCCAGCAGCTTATGGGGGGGACTCTCTGGAAACACCATATATTTT.

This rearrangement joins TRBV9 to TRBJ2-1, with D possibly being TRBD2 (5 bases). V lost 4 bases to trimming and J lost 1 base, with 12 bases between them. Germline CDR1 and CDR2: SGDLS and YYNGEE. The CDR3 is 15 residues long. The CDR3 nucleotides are TGTGCCAGCAGCCGGCCCCCGGGGTCCTACAATGAGCAGTTCTTC. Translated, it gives CASSRPPGSYNEQFF.